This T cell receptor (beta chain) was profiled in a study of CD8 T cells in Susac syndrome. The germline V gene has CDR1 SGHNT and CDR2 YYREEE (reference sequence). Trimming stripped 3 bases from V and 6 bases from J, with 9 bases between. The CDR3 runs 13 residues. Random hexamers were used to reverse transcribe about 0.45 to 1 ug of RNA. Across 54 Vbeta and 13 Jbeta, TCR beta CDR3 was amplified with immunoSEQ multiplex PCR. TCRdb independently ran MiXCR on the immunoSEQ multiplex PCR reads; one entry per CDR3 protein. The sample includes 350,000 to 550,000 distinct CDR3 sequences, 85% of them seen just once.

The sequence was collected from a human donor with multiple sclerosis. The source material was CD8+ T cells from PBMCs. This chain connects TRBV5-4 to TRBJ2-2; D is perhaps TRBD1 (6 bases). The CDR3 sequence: CASSSGDPGELFF. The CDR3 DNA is TGTGCCAGCAGCTCAGGGGATCCCGGGGAGCTGTTTTTT.